One sample yielded the 29 T cell receptor beta chains listed below, sequenced in a study of cytomegalovirus exposure and HLA in healthy donors. PCR employed 60 Vbeta and 13 Jbeta primers. This table comes from immunoSEQ multiplex PCR, and its TCRdb copy is limited to in-frame clones, with some not included. The profile shows some 110,000 clones, 75% of them singletons. The source material was PBMCs. These receptors were collected from a male donor in good health and CMV-seropositive.

Only one count was recorded for this clone. J is TRBJ2-2 and V is TRBV2; D might be TRBD2 (5 bases). This CDR3 is 15 amino acids long. Per the germline V gene, CDR1 is SNHLY and CDR2 is FYNNEI. The V end lost 10 bases, the J end lost 2 bases, and 17 bases lay between the germline ends. This CDR3 is CATRTHRINTGELFF. DNA of the CDR3: TGTGCCACCCGGACTCACCGAATAAACACCGGGGAGCTGTTTTTT.

The count of this clone is one. V usage is TRBV5-4 and J usage is TRBJ2-7; weak D call: TRBD1 (6 bases). Germline V gene data show CDR1 as SGHNT and CDR2 as YYREEE (reference sequence). The CDR3 runs to 14 residues. V was shortened by 2 bases and J by 2 bases, with 11 bases between the two germline ends. DNA for the CDR3: TGTGCCAGCAGCTTCGAGGACAGAACCTACGAGCAGTACTTC. It encodes CASSFEDRTYEQYF.

The chain is built from TRBV29-1 and TRBJ2-1, with a possible D match to TRBD2 (6 bases). This CDR3 comprises 16 residues. The V and J ends lost 5 bases and 0 bases respectively, with 17 bases between them. Germline CDR1 and CDR2: SQVTM and ANQGSEA. CDR3 residues: CSVLAGLLSSYNEQFF. In nucleotides, the CDR3 is TGCAGCGTTCTGGCGGGGCTCCTGAGCTCCTACAATGAGCAGTTCTTC.

This clone was observed a single time. The rearrangement links TRBV10-3 to TRBJ1-4; 7 positions agree with TRBD1. V shed 11 bases, J shed 1 base, and the junction held 7 bases outside the gene matches. The CDR3 extends over 14 amino acids. CDR1 ENHRY and CDR2 SYGVKD come from the germline V gene. The CDR3 region has the DNA TGTGCCCCAGCAGGGGGTCAAACTAATGAAAAACTGTTTTTT. Translated, it gives CAPAGGQTNEKLFF.

The CDR3 here is CAISDLRSGRTGFSYEQYF. The CDR3 coding sequence is TGTGCCATCAGTGATCTTCGGTCAGGTCGGACAGGGTTCTCCTACGAGCAGTACTTC. V usage is TRBV10-3 and J usage is TRBJ2-7, with 8 bases aligning to TRBD1. This CDR3 comprises 19 residues. Germline loops: CDR1 ENHRY, CDR2 SYGVKD. The ends lost 3 bases at V and 0 bases at J; junction bases unmatched: 16.

This clone was seen only a few times. The genes are TRBV13 and TRBJ1-2; 8 positions agree with TRBD1. Trimming took 5 bases from V and 5 from J; bases not matched to a gene: 7. Germline assignment: CDR1 PRHDT and CDR2 FYEKMQ (reference sequence). The length of the CDR3 is 14 residues. The CDR3 nucleotides are TGTGCCAGCAGCCCCGGGACAGGATTTTATGGCTACACCTTC. It codes for CASSPGTGFYGYTF.

This chain links TRBV19 with TRBJ1-1, with a weak D call TRBD1 (6 bases). Trimming removed 3 bases at V and 0 bases at J, with 11 bases between. Germline CDR1 and CDR2: LNHDA and SQIVND (reference sequence). The CDR3 has 15 residues. The CDR3 coding sequence is TGTGCCAGTAGTATCACAGGGAGTATGAACACTGAAGCTTTCTTT. Amino acid sequence: CASSITGSMNTEAFF.

The chain is built from TRBV30 and TRBJ1-1; D is ambiguous. Germline V gene data show CDR1 as GTSNPN and CDR2 as SVGIG (reference sequence). The CDR3 runs to 13 residues. V lost 0 bases to trimming and J lost 4 bases, with 9 bases between them. The CDR3 DNA reads as TGTGCCTGGAGTGTCGCGAGGGCCACTGAAGCTTTCTTT. Encoded protein: CAWSVARATEAFF.

The V and J genes are TRBV14 and TRBJ2-1, with 9 bases lining up with TRBD1. Germline V gene sequence: CDR1 SGHDN, CDR2 FVKESK. This CDR3 contains 17 residues. The trim removed 3 bases at V and 5 bases at J, leaving 11 bases unmatched. CDR3 region: CASSQDRGQSSNNEQFF. As DNA, the CDR3 is TGTGCCAGCAGCCAGGACAGGGGACAGAGCTCAAACAATGAGCAGTTCTTC.

V usage is TRBV5-1 and J usage is TRBJ2-1; D is possibly TRBD2 (6 bases). V was pared by 4 bases and J by 3 bases, with 14 bases between. This CDR3 is 15 amino acids long. Germline V gene sequence: CDR1 SGHRS, CDR2 YFSETQ. The CDR3, as DNA: TGCGCCAGCAGCCCGACCATAGCGGTCTACAATGAGCAGTTCTTC. This translates into CASSPTIAVYNEQFF. Drawing the rest from reference TRBV5-1 and TRBJ2-1, the complete variable domain is KAGVTQTPRYLIKTRGQQVTLSCSPISGHRSVSWYQQTPGQGLQFLFEYFSETQRNKGNFPGRFSGRQFSNSRSEMNVSTLELGDSALYLCASSPTIAVYNEQFFGPGTRLTVL.

The chain links TRBV5-6 to TRBJ2-2; TRBD1 might be the D (5 bases). The CDR3 extends over 16 amino acids. Trimming removed 0 bases at V and 0 bases at J, with 9 bases between. Germline loops: CDR1 SGHDT, CDR2 YYEEEE. The CDR3 reads CASSLGGAPNTGELFF. For the CDR3, the DNA is TGTGCCAGCAGCTTGGGGGGCGCCCCGAACACCGGGGAGCTGTTTTTT.

This clone was picked up one time. The rearrangement links TRBV11-2 to TRBJ2-7, with TRBD2 matching over 13 bases. Germline V gene sequence: CDR1 SGHAT, CDR2 FQNNGV. With V trimmed by 6 bases and J by 12 bases, 11 bases remained unmatched. The CDR3 is 14 amino acids. The chain's CDR3 is CASRDGTSGAGGYF. CDR3 coding DNA: TGTGCCAGCAGGGATGGGACTAGCGGGGCGGGGGGGTACTTC.

This clone was seen more than once but under ten times. The chain is built from TRBV4-1 and TRBJ2-7; 8 bases line up with TRBD1. The CDR3 runs 18 residues. CDR1 is MGHRA and CDR2 is YSYEKL in the germline V gene. V lost 0 bases, J lost 3 bases, and 13 bases stayed unmatched. The CDR3 is CASSQDRGPTSPNYEQYF. In DNA form, the CDR3 reads TGCGCCAGCAGCCAAGACAGGGGGCCCACAAGTCCGAACTACGAGCAGTACTTC.

The rearrangement links TRBV5-6 to TRBJ1-1, with D uncertain. The V end was cut by 5 bases, the J end by 4 bases, with 12 bases between. From germline, CDR1 is SGHDT and CDR2 YYEEEE. This CDR3 contains 13 residues. CDR3 sequence: CASRRLGGTEAFF. The CDR3 DNA follows: TGTGCCAGCAGGAGACTAGGAGGCACTGAAGCTTTCTTT.

This clone was seen once. V is TRBV7-2 and J is TRBJ2-3, with a weak D call TRBD1 (5 bases). V shed 1 base and J shed 0 bases, with 14 bases lying between them. CDR1 and CDR2 from the germline V gene are SGHTA and FQGNSA. There are 17 residues in the CDR3. The CDR3 reads CASSLEGADRSTDTQYF. CDR3 DNA: TGTGCCAGCAGCTTAGAAGGGGCGGACCGCAGCACAGATACGCAGTATTTT.

The J gene is TRBJ2-1, the V gene TRBV5-1; TRBD2 aligns across 13 bases. Germline-derived CDR1 and CDR2 are SGHRS and YFSETQ. The CDR3 covers 17 residues. Unmatched junction bases numbered 5, after V lost 3 bases and J lost 2 bases. The DNA for the CDR3 is TGCGCCAGCAGCTCCTTTACTAGCGGGGGGGCCTACAATGAGCAGTTCTTC. As protein: CASSSFTSGGAYNEQFF.

V gene TRBV27 combines with J gene TRBJ2-3; weak D call: TRBD1 (5 bases). CDR1 and CDR2 (germline): MNHEY, SMNVEV (reference sequence). This CDR3 is 14 amino acids long. With 5 bases removed from V and 5 bases from J, the gap between germline ends came to 14 bases. The CDR3 nucleotides are TGTGCCAGCAGTACTTCCCGACAGCTAGATACGCAGTATTTT. Encoded protein: CASSTSRQLDTQYF.

The chain combines TRBV14 with TRBJ2-6; D possibly corresponds to TRBD1 (7 bases). This CDR3 contains 14 residues. Trimming pared 3 bases from V and 12 bases from J, leaving 15 bases between. Germline CDR1 SGHDN, CDR2 FVKESK. The CDR3 reads CASSQDSGGPVLTF. The CDR3 DNA reads TGTGCCAGCAGCCAGGATTCAGGGGGGCCCGTCCTGACTTTC.

The V gene is TRBV5-1, the J gene TRBJ2-1; 7 positions agree with TRBD1. V lost 5 bases, J lost 1 base, and 6 bases stayed unmatched. The germline CDR1 and CDR2 sequences are SGHRS and YFSETQ. CDR3 size: 15 residues. The CDR3: CASRPQGNSYNEQFF. DNA of the CDR3: TGCGCCAGCAGACCACAGGGGAATTCCTACAATGAGCAGTTCTTC.

The rearrangement links TRBV27 to TRBJ2-7; 8 positions match TRBD2. Germline assignment: CDR1 MNHEY and CDR2 SMNVEV (reference sequence). Unmatched junction bases numbered 13, after V lost 7 bases and J lost 5 bases. This CDR3 contains 15 residues. As DNA, the CDR3 is TGTGCCAGCAACTACCTGGGAGCGGGAGACCACGAGCAGTACTTC. This translates into CASNYLGAGDHEQYF.

V and J are TRBV18 and TRBJ2-3, with D hard to call. This CDR3 is 18 amino acids long. V lost 3 bases, J lost 4 bases, and 23 bases lay in between. The germline CDR1 and CDR2 sequences are KGHSH and LQKENI. The CDR3 DNA is TGTGCCAGCTCACCGGATCGTACGACGTTAGGAGCAGCAGATACGCAGTATTTT. It specifies CASSPDRTTLGAADTQYF.

The chain has TRBV4-3 and TRBJ2-7, with 11 bases identical to TRBD1. The CDR3 is 16 residues long. J lost 1 base, V lost 4 bases, and 6 bases had no gene match. Germline CDR1 LGHNA, CDR2 YSLEER. Here the CDR3 reads CASSPTGQGVSYEQYF. The CDR3 bases are TGCGCCAGCAGCCCCACGGGACAGGGGGTTTCCTACGAGCAGTACTTC.

This clone appeared a few times. This chain uses TRBV30 with TRBJ1-1; no clear D gene. V was pared by 6 bases and J by 0 bases, with 17 bases between. In germline, CDR1 is GTSNPN, CDR2 SVGIG (reference sequence). The CDR3 sequence is 15 residues long. The CDR3 DNA sequence: TGTGCCTGCCAAATGATCAGGACTATGAACACTGAAGCTTTCTTT. It translates to CACQMIRTMNTEAFF.

The chain links TRBV19 to TRBJ1-5, with TRBD1 identical over 7 bases. The CDR3 is 16 residues long. The germline CDR1 and CDR2 sequences are LNHDA and SQIVND (reference sequence). Trimming at V came to 5 bases and at J to 0 bases, leaving 7 bases not matched to a gene. The CDR3: CASSSGTVVSNQPQHF. In DNA form, the CDR3 reads TGTGCCAGTAGTTCCGGGACAGTTGTTAGCAATCAGCCCCAGCATTTT.

The J gene is TRBJ1-4, the V gene TRBV7-2; D remains ambiguous. Trimming shortened V by 5 bases and J by 7 bases, and 11 bases separated the two germline ends. The CDR3 has 13 residues. Germline CDR1 SGHTA, CDR2 FQGNSA. Here the CDR3 DNA reads TGTGCCAGCAGCGGGGAGGGATTTGAAAAACTGTTTTTT. Its protein is CASSGEGFEKLFF.

This clone has just a few counts. The V and J genes are TRBV6-1 and TRBJ2-1; TRBD1 might be the D (5 bases). The CDR3 extends over 15 amino acids. The V end lost 10 bases, the J end lost 2 bases, and 18 bases lay between the germline ends. The germline gives CDR1 MNHNS, CDR2 SASEGT. The CDR3 DNA follows: TGTGCCACCCTGGGGCTATCAAAGGCCTACAATGAGCAGTTCTTC. Protein sequence: CATLGLSKAYNEQFF.

The chain carries TRBV10-3 and TRBJ2-1; 9 bases agree with TRBD2. Losses at the gene ends were 4 bases for V and 7 bases for J; bases not matched to a gene: 17. Germline V lookup: CDR1 ENHRY, CDR2 SYGVKD. CDR3 size: 18 residues. The CDR3 is CAISAPRSGAGGGNEQFF. In nucleotides, the CDR3 is TGTGCCATCAGTGCCCCGCGCAGTGGGGCGGGAGGGGGAAATGAGCAGTTCTTC.

The chain recombines TRBV6-5 with TRBJ2-7, with 9 bases aligning to TRBD1. Germline values: CDR1 MNHEY, CDR2 SVGAGI. The CDR3 has 16 residues. J lost 3 bases, V lost 2 bases, and 8 bases had no gene match. In DNA form, the CDR3 reads TGTGCCAGCAGTTACCCTTTGACAGGGGGTGGCTACGAGCAGTACTTC. It specifies CASSYPLTGGGYEQYF.

A few counts support this clone. V and J are TRBV19 and TRBJ2-2; 10 bases are shared with TRBD2. CDR3 length: 16 amino acids. The junction had 9 bases not matched to a gene; V was cut back by 8 bases and J by 3 bases. The germline V gene encodes CDR1 LNHDA and CDR2 SQIVND (reference sequence). CDR3 sequence reads: CASDTPSGGYTGELFF. The CDR3 DNA reads as TGTGCCAGTGATACTCCTAGCGGGGGATACACCGGGGAGCTGTTTTTT.